This TCR beta chain appears in the sequencing data of a study of shared clonotypes between healthy human individuals (dated by TCRdb to about 2020). A note on the overall study: The cohort included three men and two women between 18 and 49 years of age. For each donor, CD4 naive and CD4 memory were each run on three plates, CD8 naive on two plates, and CD8 memory on one plate. Blood TCR repertoires of roughly five healthy adults were deeply sequenced to estimate repertoire size and the extent of clonotype sharing between individuals. To increase sequencing depth and limit assay-specific biases, different laboratories used diverse techniques to prepare libraries and sequence TCR repertoires. Between about 0.94 and 8.9 billion PBMCs per donor were obtained by leukapheresis. Results the study describes overall, beyond this receptor: The small number of donors limited the genetic and exposure-history diversity represented. Sampling was restricted to blood, and TCR repertoires in tissues likely differ from the TCR repertoires found in blood. Rarefaction of sorted-subset datasets indicated incomplete sequencing despite the large sequencing depth. Larger estimated clonotype richness was generally found for naive subsets than for memory subsets. Compared with non-shared clonotypes, clonotypes shared by all four sorted-subset donors had higher generation probabilities. When several donors were compared, the shared fraction of clonotypes was around 5% for naive CD4, 3.5% to 4% for naive CD8, more than 2% for memory CD4, and 0.3% to 0.5% for memory CD8. Based on pairwise subsampling, the degree of clonotype sharing among donors was expected to be affected by sequencing depth.

The cysteine opens and the phenylalanine closes a CDR3 of 18 amino acids. The only DNA kept is the CDR3, 54 bases in frame from the first base. V and J lose 3 bases and 1 base, and a span of 21 bases separates them. For CDR1 and CDR2, the germline V gene (reference sequence) lists LNHDA and SQIVND. The donors were healthy, HIV-negative adults with no recently reported acute infections or vaccinations. All donors were Caucasian adults living in Nashville, Tennessee, USA. CD4+ T cells were enriched by magnetic negative selection; naive cells were then positively selected on CD45RA, and the negative fraction formed the memory subset. After blood collection by leukapheresis, PBMCs were isolated using Ficoll-Histopaque density gradient centrifugation and then cryopreserved in the vapor phase of liquid nitrogen. Analytical flow cytometry was used to check the purity and quantity of each magnetically sorted T cell population. Each sorted fraction had its genomic DNA isolated and then quantified by UV absorbance on a Nanodrop 2000c.

Using the deep immunoSEQ assay, TCR CDR3 regions were amplified from genomic DNA by multiplex PCR. Extracted genomic DNA from each cell subset was distributed evenly across all wells of several immunoSEQ 96-well plates, and each plate was treated as a replicate. For sorted subsets, each replicate PCR was loaded with roughly 200 ng genomic DNA, equivalent to about 30,000 T cell genomes. Purified libraries were measured with a Qubit 3.0 fluorometer, size-checked on a Bioanalyzer 2100, and measured again with the KAPA Library Quantification kit. Every immunoSEQ 96-well plate was sequenced on a separate single-read 150-cycle Illumina NextSeq 550 flow cell. As for the authors' bioinformatics: The immunoSEQ output contained only junctional sequences without quality scores, so filtering could not match that applied to full-length reads. To assign V/J genes and CDR3, sequences were annotated using PyIR, a Python wrapper for IgBLAST v1.9, with IMGT germline references. Any read was removed if the V/J assignment was weak (E-value above 1e-6), the CDR3 was missing, or the read contained stop codons, out-of-frame junctions, or ambiguous translated residues. V3J clonotypes were defined as sequences sharing an identical inferred V gene, J gene, and CDR3 amino acid sequence. The percentage overlap between two repertoires was calculated by dividing the number of shared unique clonotypes by the size of the smaller repertoire. Three approaches were used to assess repertoire richness: RTK rarefaction, the Chao1 estimator, and Recon v2.1 estimates of unobserved clonotypes. Generation probabilities for all TCRbeta clonotypes obtained by the gDNA method from several donors were computed using OLGA. The immuneACCESS repertoire file appears here via TCRdb, limited to in-frame rearrangements. These files lack a portion of the clones; in checked studies, under half of the deficit traces to unresolved V genes, and the cause of the others is not known. Clonal size and the V and J genes are those of that table, whereas D and trimming came from the DNA. The sample table lists millions of clones, approximately 92% of them with a count of one. The leading ten clones occupy about 0.13% of the sample.

Of note for this clone: The antigen it binds to is not known. Base qualities are not recorded, but no much larger clone differs from it by a single base.

Sequencing was performed on naive CD4+ T cells sorted from blood. The sample's cell subset or site label, decoded: CD45RA+ positively selected. The rearranged chain carries TRBV19 and TRBJ1-1; TRBD1 is a weak D gene call, 6 bases matching. This clonotype originated in a young man in good health. The CDR3 region: CASSITSGRTVSNTEAFF. The nucleotide sequence reads TGTGCCAGTAGTATCACTTCCGGACGGACAGTATCGAACACTGAAGCTTTCTTT.